A selection of T cell receptor beta chains follows, all from one sample in a study of blood T cell repertoires in COVID-19. TCRdb's copy holds only in-frame clones and misses some; the assay was immunoSEQ multiplex PCR. Altogether about 180,000 clones are present, approximately 89% being singletons, with the ten largest covering 3.5% to 4.5%. The sample taken for sequencing was peripheral blood. The source is a woman in her 30s with acute or convalescent COVID-19. Each CDR3 is given with its conserved first and last residue. A D gene is named only where the DNA matches it firmly. Only some rows state a clone size, as once, few, many or a class for expanded clones.

>TRBJ2-2|TRBV18|-|TRBD1
TGTGCCAGCGCCGGACAGGGGAACACCGGGGAGCTGTTTTTT
CASAGQGNTGELFF
>TRBJ1-2|TRBV28|-|TRBD1
TGTGCCAGCAGCCGAACACAGGGGGGCTCTGGCTACACCTTC
CASSRTQGGSGYTF
>TRBJ1-5|TRBV28|-|-
TGTGCCAGCAGTACTCCCTTTTTGGGGCGGCATTTT
CASSTPFLGRHF
>TRBJ2-1|TRBV6-6|-|-
TGTGCCAGCAGTTACGCGGCTAGCTCCTACAATGAGCAGTTCTTC
CASSYAASSYNEQFF
>TRBJ2-3|TRBV9|once|-
TGTGCCAGCAGCACCGGGACAACCCTATTAGCGCAGTATTTT
CASSTGTTLLAQYF
>TRBJ2-1|TRBV27|-|TRBD2
TGTGCCAGCAATCCCCAAGCGGGAACAGGCGACAATGAGCAGTTCTTC
CASNPQAGTGDNEQFF
>TRBJ1-2|TRBV4-1|few|-
TGCGCCAGCAGCCAAGATCGCAGCTATGGCTACACCTTC
CASSQDRSYGYTF
>TRBJ2-2|TRBV27|-|-
TGTGCCAGCAGTTTAGCGGGGGAGCTGTTTTTT
CASSLAGELFF
>TRBJ1-2|TRBV28|-|-
TGTGCCAGCAGTTTTTTTTCTTTCGGCTACACCTTC
CASSFFSFGYTF
>TRBJ1-2|TRBV3-1/TRBV3-2|few|-
TGTGCCAGCAGCCAAGATGGGCGCTATGGCTACACCTTC
CASSQDGRYGYTF
>TRBJ2-1|TRBV3-1/TRBV3-2|-|-
TGTGCCAGCAGCCAAGGTCGTCCGGAGGTTTTCTCCTACAATGAGCAGTTCTTC
CASSQGRPEVFSYNEQFF
>TRBJ2-7|TRBV10-3|-|-
TGTGCCATCAGCCCGGACAGCTACGAGCAGTACTTC
CAISPDSYEQYF
>TRBJ1-3|TRBV6-6|-|-
TGTGCCAGCCACCTTCGACAGGACCCACAAGGAAACACCATATATTTT
CASHLRQDPQGNTIYF
>TRBJ2-1|TRBV10-2|few|TRBD2
TGCGCCAGCAGCAAGCGGGAGGGGGATGAGCAGTTCTTC
CASSKREGDEQFF
>TRBJ1-1|TRBV18|-|TRBD1
TGTGCCAGCTCGTTCGGGACAGACGTTGAAGCTTTCTTT
CASSFGTDVEAFF
>TRBJ2-1|TRBV29-1|-|TRBD2
TGCAGCGTTGAGTCCGCGGGAGGATCGTACAATGAGCAGTTCTTC
CSVESAGGSYNEQFF
>TRBJ2-3|TRBV5-1|-|TRBD1
TGCGCCAGCACCTGGACAGGATCCTATACGCAGTATTTT
CASTWTGSYTQYF
>TRBJ2-3|TRBV7-9|-|-
TGTGCCAGCGCCACTACCCTGCCTAGCACAGATACGCAGTATTTT
CASATTLPSTDTQYF
>TRBJ1-5|TRBV19|-|-
TGTGCCAGTTGGGGCGGGGCGGGCCTTCCTAAGCCCCAGCATTTT
CASWGGAGLPKPQHF
>TRBJ2-7|TRBV11-2|-|-
TGTGCCAGCAGCTTAGGAGGCTCCTACGAGCAGTACTTC
CASSLGGSYEQYF
>TRBJ2-7|TRBV9|-|TRBD2
TGTGCCAGCAGCGAAACCGGGACTAGCGGGAGCGAGCAGTACTTC
CASSETGTSGSEQYF
>TRBJ2-1|TRBV7-2|-|-
TGTGCCAGCAGCTTAGCCGGGGATTCCTACAATGAGCAGTTCTTC
CASSLAGDSYNEQFF
>TRBJ1-1|TRBV27|-|-
TGTGCCAGCAGTCCCCGGGACACCTACACTGAAGCTTTCTTT
CASSPRDTYTEAFF
>TRBJ2-7|TRBV6-5|-|-
TGTGCCAGCAGAGAGACAGGCACGTACGAGCAGTACTTC
CASRETGTYEQYF
>TRBJ1-1|TRBV7-9|-|-
TGTGCCAGCAGCTTTTACGGAGGGATGAACACTGAAGCTTTCTTT
CASSFYGGMNTEAFF
>TRBJ2-3|TRBV5-1|-|-
TGCGCCAGCAGCGACACTAGGGGAGGTTCAGTAATCACAGATACGCAGTATTTT
CASSDTRGGSVITDTQYF
>TRBJ2-6|TRBV11-2|-|TRBD1
TGTGCCAGCAGGGATCCAGGGGGCAGGTCTGGGGCCAACGTCCTGACTTTC
CASRDPGGRSGANVLTF
>TRBJ2-7|TRBV13|-|-
TGTGCCAGCAGCTTAGATACTAGGCCATACGAGCAGTACTTC
CASSLDTRPYEQYF
>TRBJ2-2|TRBV5-1|-|TRBD2
TGCGCCAGCAGCTGGCTAGCGGGAGGTACCGGGGAGCTGTTTTTT
CASSWLAGGTGELFF
>TRBJ1-2|TRBV6-5|-|TRBD1
TGTGCCAGCAGGAGACAGGGGAACTATGGCTACACCTTC
CASRRQGNYGYTF
>TRBJ1-6|TRBV5-1|-|TRBD1
TGCGCCAGCAGCTTGGGGGGACAGGCCTCCTATAATTCACCCCTCCACTTT
CASSLGGQASYNSPLHF
>TRBJ2-7|TRBV5-1|-|TRBD1
TGCGCCAGCAGCAGGCAGGGACAGGGGGTGAGCTCCTACGAGCAGTACTTC
CASSRQGQGVSSYEQYF
>TRBJ2-3|TRBV14|-|TRBD2
TGTGCCAGCAGCCGAACTAGCGGGAGTTGGGGTACGCAGTATTTT
CASSRTSGSWGTQYF
>TRBJ2-7|TRBV20-1|-|-
TGCAGTGCGTTGATCCCCGGTGAGCAGTACTTC
CSALIPGEQYF
>TRBJ2-3|TRBV28|-|-
TGTGCCAGCAGTGTCCCGGACAACACAGATACGCAGTATTTT
CASSVPDNTDTQYF
>TRBJ2-4|TRBV7-2|-|-
TGTGCCAGCAGCTCCGTTGCGTACATTCAGTACTTC
CASSSVAYIQYF
>TRBJ2-1|TRBV4-1|-|TRBD1
TGCGCCAGCAGCCAAGCAGGGGGCAATGAGCAGTTCTTC
CASSQAGGNEQFF
>TRBJ2-1|TRBV5-1|once|TRBD2
TGCGCCAGCAGCTCGGGACTAGCGGGGATGAGCTCCTACAATGAGCAGTTCTTC
CASSSGLAGMSSYNEQFF
>TRBJ1-6|TRBV10-3|-|-
TGTGCCATCAGAAACCCCTCCGGTTCACCCCTCCACTTT
CAIRNPSGSPLHF
>TRBJ1-3|TRBV3-1/TRBV3-2|-|-
TGTGCCAGCAGCCAGTCAAGGCAGGCTTGGAACACCATATATTTT
CASSQSRQAWNTIYF
>TRBJ1-2|TRBV12-3/TRBV12-4|-|-
TGTGCCAGCAGTCCAGGGTATGGCTACACCTTC
CASSPGYGYTF
>TRBJ2-7|TRBV7-9|-|-
TGTGCCAGCAGCCTTAGCGGAACCTACGAGCAGTACTTC
CASSLSGTYEQYF
>TRBJ1-2|TRBV15|-|TRBD1
TGTGCCACCAGCAGAAGTAACAGGGGTAAAAGCGGCTATGGCTACACCTTC
CATSRSNRGKSGYGYTF
>TRBJ2-2|TRBV7-7|-|-
TGTGCTAGCAGCTTATCTGGGGGCGCGACCGGGGAGCTGTTTTTT
CASSLSGGATGELFF
>TRBJ2-1|TRBV7-9|-|-
TGTGCCAGCAGCTTGGAGGGGAATGAGCAGTTCTTC
CASSLEGNEQFF
>TRBJ2-3|TRBV21-1|-|-
TGTGCCGGACTCCTAGGACGGACAGATACGCAGTATTTT
CAGLLGRTDTQYF
>TRBJ1-1|TRBV11-2|-|-
TGTGCCAGCAGCTTAGATCCAGGGAAGAACACTGAAGCTTTCTTT
CASSLDPGKNTEAFF
>TRBJ2-1|TRBV2|-|-
TGTGCCAGCAGTGTCTTCCGAGCGGGCGTTTCCAATGAGCAGTTCTTC
CASSVFRAGVSNEQFF